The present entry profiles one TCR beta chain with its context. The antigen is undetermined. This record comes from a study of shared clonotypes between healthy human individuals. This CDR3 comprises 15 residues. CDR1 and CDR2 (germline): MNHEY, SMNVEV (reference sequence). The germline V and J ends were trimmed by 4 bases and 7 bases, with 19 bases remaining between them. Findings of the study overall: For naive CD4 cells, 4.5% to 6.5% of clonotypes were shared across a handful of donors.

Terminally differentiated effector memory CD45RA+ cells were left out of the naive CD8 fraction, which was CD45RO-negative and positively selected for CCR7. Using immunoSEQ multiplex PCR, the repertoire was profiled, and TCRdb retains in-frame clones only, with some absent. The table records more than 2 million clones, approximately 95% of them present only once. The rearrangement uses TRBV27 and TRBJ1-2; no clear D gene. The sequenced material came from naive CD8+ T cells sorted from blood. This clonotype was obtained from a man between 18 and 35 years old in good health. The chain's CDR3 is CASSSQGGSMTGYTF. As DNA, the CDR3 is TGTGCCAGCAGTTCCCAAGGAGGGTCAATGACTGGCTACACCTTC.